This TCR beta chain is drawn from a study of T cell responses to AZD1222 COVID-19 vaccine. Study-wide background: Pooling was applied to second doses at about 4 or about 12 weeks. Study results and limitations: Just six or seven AZD1222 recipients tested seropositive at baseline.

Only in-frame clones appear in the TCRdb table, and some are missing; sequencing was by immunoSEQ multiplex PCR. The sample shows 120,000 or so clones, around 90% of them seen only once. In regard to this clone: Antigen unknown.

The germline CDR1 and CDR2 sequences are SGHTS and YDEGEE. This CDR3 contains 13 residues. V was cut by 4 bases and J by 1 base, with 7 bases left in between. The material was peripheral blood, obtained on day 0 of AZD1222 vaccination. This chain connects TRBV5-8 to TRBJ2-3; D is undetermined. The source of this sequence is an adult in good health. In nucleotides, the CDR3 is TGTGCCAGCAGCCTCGCCGGCACAGATACGCAGTATTTT. Protein: CASSLAGTDTQYF. The whole variable domain, remainder taken from reference TRBV5-8 and TRBJ2-3, is EAGVTQSPTHLIKTRGQQATLRCSPISGHTSVYWYQQALGLGLQFLLWYDEGEERNRGNFPPRFSGRQFPNYSSELNVNALELEDSALYLCASSLAGTDTQYFGPGTRLTVL.